Below, one T cell receptor (beta chain) is given with its context. No antigen is known for it. The study ran its PCR with 60 Vbeta and 13 Jbeta primers. In the study's own analysis: Per a later analysis, the number of unique TCR beta chains was around 80 million, of which 9 million to 14 million were shared. TCRdb's table, derived via immunoSEQ multiplex PCR, lists solely in-frame clones and lacks some. The DNA was the basis for D and trimming; V, J and clone size are from that table. The table lists approximately 80,000 clones, 65% to 75% of them singletons, with more than 15% in the top ten. The germline gives CDR1 SGDLS, CDR2 YYNGEE. Germline trimming cut 4 bases from V and 4 bases from J; bases unmatched to any gene: 9. The CDR3 covers 15 residues. The data derive from a study of cytomegalovirus exposure and HLA in healthy donors. About the research overall: Of all 400 or so donors who were genotyped, roughly 81% belonged to the Caucasian-associated ancestry cluster.

General observations from the study: In all likelihood, a cluster of highly shared sequence variants was a sequencing artifact.

Sequencing used PBMCs. The TCR originated in a woman aged 40 to 50 in good health and CMV-seropositive. The rearrangement joins TRBV9 to TRBJ1-1; 8 bases map to TRBD1. The CDR3 DNA reads TGTGCCAGCAGCCCCGAGGACAGGGAAGGCACTGAAGCTTTCTTT. This encodes CASSPEDREGTEAFF.